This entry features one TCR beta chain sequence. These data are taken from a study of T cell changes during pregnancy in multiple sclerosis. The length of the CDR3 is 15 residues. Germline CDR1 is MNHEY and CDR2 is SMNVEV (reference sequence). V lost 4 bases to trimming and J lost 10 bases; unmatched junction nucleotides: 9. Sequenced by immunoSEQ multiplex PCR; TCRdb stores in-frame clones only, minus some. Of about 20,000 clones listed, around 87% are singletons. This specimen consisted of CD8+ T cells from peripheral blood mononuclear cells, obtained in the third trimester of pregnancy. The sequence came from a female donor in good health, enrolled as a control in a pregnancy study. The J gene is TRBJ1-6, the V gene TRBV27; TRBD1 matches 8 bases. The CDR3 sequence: CASSYGQGVRSPLHF. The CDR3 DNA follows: TGTGCCAGCAGTTACGGACAGGGTGTGAGATCACCCCTCCACTTT.